This entry lists 27 T cell receptor beta chains sequenced from one sample in a study of CD8 T cells in ankylosing spondylitis (dated by TCRdb to about 2017). Libraries were built with 5' RACE. The run used an Illumina HiSeq 2500. The public reads were reanalyzed by TCRdb: fastp trimming at Q25, MiXCR alignment, in-frame beta chains only. Rows are unified per CDR3 protein, each entry keeping the most common DNA and genes. The sample has about 150,000 distinct CDR3 sequences on record, around two fifths of them singletons. The top ten hold about 16% of the sample. The sample comprised synovial fluid, either unsorted or a sorted T cell fraction (not recorded which). These TCRs come from a male donor with ankylosing spondylitis.

The table lists this clonotype with a few counts. The chain joins TRBV20-1 to TRBJ1-2; D unclear. Trimming took 0 bases from V and 12 from J, leaving 5 bases between them. The CDR3 has 9 residues. The germline V gene encodes CDR1 DFQATT and CDR2 SNEGSKA (reference sequence). In DNA form, the CDR3 reads TGCAGTGCTAGAGACGCCCACACCTTC. Translated: CSARDAHTF.

J is TRBJ2-3 and V is TRBV7-9; D is uncertain. This CDR3 region has 12 residues. The germline V and J ends were trimmed by 6 bases and 0 bases, with 4 bases remaining between them. Per germline, CDR1 SEHNR and CDR2 FQNEAQ (reference sequence). CDR3 protein: CASRLSTDTQYF. The CDR3 nucleotides read TGTGCCAGCAGACTTAGCACAGATACGCAGTATTTT.

The V call is TRBV12-3 or TRBV12-4, the J call TRBJ1-4; 7 positions match TRBD1. V trimming: 6 bases; J trimming: 0 bases; junction bases outside the gene matches: 1. The CDR3 runs 14 residues. The CDR3 DNA follows: TGTGCCAGCAGGGGACAGACAACTAATGAAAAACTGTTTTTT. This encodes CASRGQTTNEKLFF.

V and J are TRBV12-3 or TRBV12-4 and TRBJ1-2; tentative D call: TRBD1 (5 bases). Trimming removed 2 bases at V and 7 bases at J, with 17 bases between. The CDR3 is 15 amino acids. The chain's CDR3 is CASSLPDIRGGGYTF. In nucleotides, the CDR3 is TGTGCCAGCAGTTTACCCGACATAAGGGGTGGTGGCTACACCTTC.

In its sample, this clonotype was seen many times. The CDR3 DNA follows: TGTGCCAGCCCGGGACCTGGGGACACCGGGGAGCTGTTTTTT. Translation: CASPGPGDTGELFF. The rearrangement joins TRBV19 to TRBJ2-2; D assignment may be TRBD1 or TRBD2 (5 bases each). Germline CDR1 reads LNHDA; CDR2 reads SQIVND (reference sequence). The CDR3 length is 14 residues. V was shortened by 9 bases and J by 3 bases, with 14 bases between the two germline ends.

In this sample, this clonotype turned up a few times. This chain links TRBV6-1 with TRBJ2-3; D not certain. The germline V and J ends were trimmed by 6 bases and 0 bases, with 16 bases remaining between them. This CDR3 has 16 residues. Germline-derived CDR1 and CDR2 are MNHNS and SASEGT. The CDR3 spells CASSPSPGDSTDTQYF. Here the CDR3 DNA reads TGTGCCAGCAGCCCCAGCCCCGGCGATAGCACAGATACGCAGTATTTT.

In nucleotides, the CDR3 is TGTGCCAGCAGCCCCCCGACTGGAAGCTCCTACAATGAGCAGTTCTTC. Translated, it gives CASSPPTGSSYNEQFF. This chain joins TRBV13 and TRBJ2-1; D remains unclear. This CDR3 region has 16 residues. Germline V gene lookup returns CDR1 PRHDT and CDR2 FYEKMQ (reference sequence). Trimming pared 5 bases from V and 0 bases from J, leaving 14 bases between.

V and J are TRBV28 and TRBJ2-1; D uncertain. This CDR3 has 10 amino acids. V lost 7 bases and J 9 bases, leaving 7 bases between the germline ends. Germline V gene sequence: CDR1 MDHEN, CDR2 SYDVKM. CDR3 DNA: TGTGCCAGCATGGGGATTGAGCAGTTCTTC. It is translated as CASMGIEQFF. The full variable domain, its missing parts supplied by reference TRBV28 and TRBJ2-1, is DVKVTQSSRYLVKRTGEKVFLECVQDMDHENMFWYRQDPGLGLRLIYFSYDVKMKEKGDIPEGYSVSREKKERFSLILESASTNQTSMYLCASMGIEQFFGPGTRLTVL.

V usage is TRBV20-1 and J usage is TRBJ2-7, with 7 bases identical to TRBD2. J lost 3 bases, V lost 6 bases, and 5 bases had no gene match. This CDR3 contains 12 residues. Germline CDR1 and CDR2: DFQATT and SNEGSKA (reference sequence). CDR3 sequence: CSARPGGYEQYF. The CDR3 bases are TGCAGTGCCAGGCCGGGAGGCTACGAGCAGTACTTC.

The chain uses TRBV5-1 and TRBJ2-4; D call uncertain. The CDR3 is 11 residues long. CDR1 and CDR2 (germline): SGHRS, YFSETQ. V was shortened by 2 bases and J by 9 bases, with 6 bases between the two germline ends. The CDR3 DNA is TGCGCCAGCAGCTTTCACGGCATTCAGTACTTC. It translates to CASSFHGIQYF.

This clonotype was found many times. V usage is TRBV12-3 or TRBV12-4 and J usage is TRBJ1-2, with unresolved D. The CDR3 extends over 13 amino acids. The V end was cut by 6 bases, the J end by 7 bases, with 15 bases between. The CDR3 DNA reads as TGTGCCAGCAGCCCTAGTCCCGCGGCTGGCTACACCTTC. Protein sequence: CASSPSPAAGYTF.

The chain has TRBV27 and TRBJ2-7, with 10 bases that match TRBD1. CDR1 is MNHEY, CDR2 SMNVEV, per germline (reference sequence). The CDR3 covers 17 residues. The junction had 10 bases not matched to a gene; V was cut back by 1 base and J by 4 bases. CDR3 in DNA: TGTGCCAGCAGTTTATACAGCGGGGGACAGGGGATTTACGAGCAGTACTTC. Its translation: CASSLYSGGQGIYEQYF.

V is TRBV4-3 and J is TRBJ2-7; TRBD1 is a possible D gene (6 bases). The CDR3 extends over 15 amino acids. V was trimmed by 1 base and J by 2 bases, leaving 12 bases between them. Germline V gives CDR1 LGHNA, CDR2 YSLEER. The CDR3 region is CASSQVLDSPYEQYF. Here the CDR3 DNA reads TGCGCCAGCAGCCAAGTTCTGGACAGCCCCTACGAGCAGTACTTC.

A few counts support this clonotype. The chain uses TRBV15 and TRBJ2-1; perhaps TRBD1 as D (5 bases). This CDR3 spans 14 amino acids. CDR1 is LNHNV and CDR2 is YYDKDF in the germline V gene (reference sequence). V dropped 0 bases and J dropped 12 bases, with 15 bases sitting between them. CDR3 amino acids: CATSRDRAGHWQFF. DNA of the CDR3: TGTGCCACCAGCAGAGATCGGGCCGGACATTGGCAGTTCTTC.

V and J are TRBV20-1 and TRBJ1-5; 9 bases map to TRBD1. CDR1 and CDR2 (germline): DFQATT, SNEGSKA (reference sequence). The CDR3 is made up of 14 amino acids. CDR3: CRKGQGNSNQPQHF. In nucleotides, the CDR3 is TGCAGGAAAGGACAGGGGAATAGCAATCAGCCCCAGCATTTT.

The genes are TRBV21-1 and TRBJ2-6; the D segment call TRBD1 is taken from the table without a DNA check. TRBV21-1 is listed as a pseudogene. The CDR3 totals 16 residues. In DNA, the CDR3 is TGTGCCAGCAGCAAAGCTGGGCGGCCGGGGGCCAACGTCCTGACTTTC. The encoded protein is CASSKAGRPGANVLTF.

J is TRBJ1-1 and V is TRBV12-3 or TRBV12-4; D might be TRBD1 (6 bases). CDR3 length: 13 amino acids. V lost 5 bases and J lost 2, with 9 bases in between. The DNA for the CDR3 is TGTGCCAGCAGTAAGGGGACAAACACTGAAGCTTTCTTT. Translated, it gives CASSKGTNTEAFF.

The V gene is TRBV7-9, the J gene TRBJ1-1; D gene uncertain. Deletions cut 3 bases from V and 0 bases from J, with 8 bases between. The CDR3 is 14 residues long. CDR1 and CDR2 from the germline V gene are SEHNR and FQNEAQ (reference sequence). In DNA form, the CDR3 reads TGTGCCAGCAGCTTTTTCCCCCTGAACACTGAAGCTTTCTTT. Translation: CASSFFPLNTEAFF.

The chain has TRBV15 and TRBJ2-3; D ambiguous. Germline V gene sequence: CDR1 LNHNV, CDR2 YYDKDF (reference sequence). The V end lost 0 bases, the J end lost 2 bases, and 0 bases lay between the germline ends. The CDR3 has 12 amino acids. The CDR3 here is CATSRDTDTQYF. CDR3 nucleotide sequence: TGTGCCACCAGCAGAGACACAGATACGCAGTATTTT.

The chain recombines TRBV4-1 with TRBJ1-2; a weak D match, TRBD1 (6 bases). This CDR3 is 19 amino acids long. V lost 5 bases to trimming and J lost 5 bases, with 30 bases between them. Germline lookup yields CDR1 MGHRA and CDR2 YSYEKL. The DNA of the CDR3 is TGCGCCAGCAGCGGACCCACGACAGGCAAACCCCACAAGGCTTATGGCTACACCTTC. Translation: CASSGPTTGKPHKAYGYTF.

This clonotype was seen a handful of times. For the CDR3, the DNA is TGCAGTGCTAGGTCCCGACTAGCGGGGGTGGCGGGGTCGCAGTATTTT. It codes for CSARSRLAGVAGSQYF. The chain combines TRBV20-1 with TRBJ2-3, with TRBD2 matching 12 bases. V shed 3 bases, J shed 10 bases, and the junction held 14 bases outside the gene matches. CDR3 length equals 16 residues. The germline gives CDR1 DFQATT, CDR2 SNEGSKA (reference sequence).

V and J are TRBV20-1 and TRBJ2-5; D unresolved. Germline CDR1 is DFQATT and CDR2 is SNEGSKA (reference sequence). Trimming left V 4 bases short and J 9 bases short, with 12 bases between. The CDR3 loop spans 11 amino acids. The CDR3: CSAKARRAQYF. CDR3 DNA: TGCAGTGCTAAGGCCCGCCGAGCCCAGTACTTC.

A word on this clonotype: A read error may account for a junction end that differs from germline. The chain employs TRBV4-1 and TRBJ2-5; D is unclear. CDR1 is MGHRA, CDR2 YSYEKL, per germline. The CDR3 runs 14 residues. This chain's CDR3 is CASSQALNQETRYF. CDR3 nucleotides: TGCGCCAGCAGCCAAGCGTTAAACCAAGAGACCCGGTACTTC.

As DNA, the CDR3 is TGTGCCAGCAGCCCAACGGTGGATAGCGGGAGATTGGGCTACAATGAGCAGTTCTTC. This codes for CASSPTVDSGRLGYNEQFF. This chain links TRBV4-2 with TRBJ2-1, with 9 nucleotides matching TRBD2. Germline V gives CDR1 LGHNA, CDR2 YNFKEQ. V lost 4 bases, J lost 3 bases, and 16 bases stayed unmatched. The CDR3 length is 19 residues.

Judged by abundance, this clonotype is medium-sized. V is TRBV11-2 and J is TRBJ2-7; maybe TRBD1 (5 bases). Germline V gives CDR1 SGHAT, CDR2 FQNNGV. Deletions cut 0 bases from V and 1 base from J, with 7 bases between. This CDR3 comprises 14 residues. CDR3 region: CASSLEQGSYEQYF. In DNA form, the CDR3 reads TGTGCCAGCAGCTTAGAGCAGGGATCCTACGAGCAGTACTTC.

The chain joins TRBV2 to TRBJ2-3; D is perhaps TRBD1 (6 bases). Germline V lookup: CDR1 SNHLY, CDR2 FYNNEI. The CDR3 is 14 residues long. The V gene lost 8 bases and the J gene lost 1 base, with 13 bases spanning the gap. CDR3 loop: CASAGALGTDTQYF. For the CDR3, the DNA is TGTGCCAGCGCAGGGGCTTTGGGCACAGATACGCAGTATTTT.

J is TRBJ1-1 and V is TRBV12-3 or TRBV12-4; 7 bases match TRBD1. V lost 6 bases, J lost 2 bases, and 12 bases stayed unmatched. This CDR3 has 16 amino acids. The CDR3 protein is CASSRDSPELNTEAFF. As DNA, the CDR3 is TGTGCCAGCAGCCGGGACAGCCCTGAGTTAAACACTGAAGCTTTCTTT.